What follows are 32 T cell receptor beta chains derived from one specimen sequenced in a study of Ad26.COV2.S vaccination and SARS-CoV-2 variants. Method: immunoSEQ multiplex PCR; TCRdb's copy keeps in-frame clones and lacks some. The profile covers 400,000 to 450,000 clones, with more than 80% appearing a single time and 12% taken by the ten largest. The treatment denotes: about 20 received Ad26.COV2.S at low or high dose, single or two shots; five or six received placebo; per-sample allocation not given. On day 63 after the first injection, vaccine and placebo recipients gave samples. Sample: peripheral blood, taken in a trial of Ad26.COV2.S vaccine versus placebo. All receptors come from a person between 18 and 59 years old who received the Ad26.COV2.S COVID-19 vaccine or a placebo.

A single count supports this clone. This chain joins TRBV7-9 and TRBJ2-7; 7 bases match TRBD2. V gave up 2 bases and J gave up 0 bases; unmatched junction bases: 7. Germline CDR1 is SEHNR and CDR2 is FQNEAQ (reference sequence). CDR3 length: 16 residues. CDR3 bases: TGTGCCAGCAGCTTACTAGCGGCGCCGAGCTCCTACGAGCAGTACTTC. It translates to CASSLLAAPSSYEQYF.

This chain joins TRBV6-5 and TRBJ1-4; the D gene is possibly TRBD1 (5 bases). The CDR3 is 13 residues long. V was pared by 9 bases and J by 8 bases, with 16 bases between. Germline V gene data show CDR1 as MNHEY and CDR2 as SVGAGI. The chain's CDR3 is CASGTVVGEKLFF. In nucleotides, the CDR3 is TGTGCCAGTGGGACGGTTGTTGGCGAAAAACTGTTTTTT.

This clone was picked up a small number of times. The chain uses TRBV28 and TRBJ2-1; 7 bases match TRBD2. The junction had 7 bases not matched to a gene; V was cut back by 4 bases and J by 4 bases. The CDR3 extends over 15 amino acids. Looked up from germline, CDR1 is MDHEN and CDR2 is SYDVKM. The CDR3 sequence is CASSYPSGRYNEQFF. In nucleotides, the CDR3 is TGTGCCAGCAGTTATCCTAGCGGTAGATACAATGAGCAGTTCTTC.

For the CDR3, the DNA is TGTGCCAGCACCTCGGGGTCTTATAGCAATCAGCCCCAGCATTTT. Its translation is CASTSGSYSNQPQHF. The rearrangement links TRBV5-8 to TRBJ1-5, with D unresolved. The CDR3 contains 15 residues. CDR1 is SGHTS and CDR2 is YDEGEE in the germline V gene. Trimming pared 6 bases from V and 0 bases from J, leaving 13 bases between.

Turning to this clone: This same CDR3 is encoded by further DNA sequences in the sample. The V and J genes are TRBV3-1 (or the pseudogene TRBV3-2) and TRBJ2-1; 8 bases are a match to TRBD2. V shed 2 bases, J shed 3 bases, and the junction held 6 bases outside the gene matches. The CDR3 is 16 amino acids. The germline V gene has CDR1 LGHDT and CDR2 YNNKEL (reference sequence). The CDR3 loop reads CASSQTTSGLYNEQFF. The CDR3 DNA sequence: TGTGCCAGCAGCCAAACTACTAGCGGACTCTACAATGAGCAGTTCTTC.

This clone was seen only once. V gene TRBV6-6 combines with J gene TRBJ2-5, with 13 bases that match TRBD2. The CDR3 is made up of 14 amino acids. V shed 6 bases, J shed 8 bases, and the junction held 6 bases outside the gene matches. Germline values: CDR1 MNHNY, CDR2 SVGAGI (reference sequence). The CDR3 sequence: CASSPGLAGATQYF. The CDR3 bases are TGTGCCAGCAGCCCCGGACTAGCGGGAGCAACCCAGTACTTC.

The chain recombines TRBV6-4 with TRBJ2-3; possibly TRBD1 or TRBD2 for D (5 bases each). The CDR3 covers 15 residues. V was shortened by 5 bases and J by 1 base, with 13 bases between the two germline ends. CDR1 is MRHNA, CDR2 SNTAGT, per germline. The CDR3 spells CASSNGTRGTDTQYF. In DNA form, the CDR3 reads TGTGCCAGCAGTAATGGGACCCGGGGCACAGATACGCAGTATTTT.

The V and J genes are TRBV11-2 and TRBJ2-2; no definite D call. In germline, CDR1 is SGHAT, CDR2 FQNNGV. The V end was cut by 0 bases, the J end by 3 bases, with 5 bases between. The length of the CDR3 is 14 residues. CDR3 sequence: CASSLDGDTGELFF. For the CDR3, the DNA is TGTGCCAGCAGCTTAGATGGAGACACCGGGGAGCTGTTTTTT. The full variable domain, with the rest looked up from reference TRBV11-2 and TRBJ2-2, is EAGVAQSPRYKIIEKRQSVAFWCNPISGHATLYWYQQILGQGPKLLIQFQNNGVVDDSQLPKDRFSAERLKGVDSTLKIQPAKLEDSAVYLCASSLDGDTGELFFGEGSRLTVL.

This clone was seen just once. This CDR3 reads CASSQNELETQYF. The CDR3 DNA is TGCGCCAGCAGCCAGAACGAACTAGAGACCCAGTACTTC. The chain couples TRBV4-1 to TRBJ2-5, with unresolved D. Germline-derived CDR1 and CDR2 are MGHRA and YSYEKL. V was shortened by 3 bases and J by 4 bases, with 9 bases between the two germline ends. This CDR3 spans 13 amino acids.

This clone was observed once. The chain has TRBV5-1 and TRBJ2-5; 9 bases fit TRBD1. The CDR3 is made up of 14 amino acids. V lost 4 bases, J lost 2 bases, and 3 bases stayed unmatched. Germline V gene sequence: CDR1 SGHRS, CDR2 YFSETQ. Here the CDR3 reads CASSEQGAQETQYF. CDR3 nucleotides: TGCGCCAGCAGCGAACAGGGGGCTCAAGAGACCCAGTACTTC.

The V call is TRBV6-2 or TRBV6-3, the J call TRBJ1-6, with D perhaps TRBD1 (5 bases). The CDR3 sequence is 15 residues long. Trimming removed 5 bases at V and 3 bases at J, with 11 bases between. Germline V gene lookup returns CDR1 MNHEY and CDR2 SVGEGT. The CDR3 region is CASSLRRGYNSPLHF. The CDR3, as DNA: TGTGCCAGCAGTCTTCGGAGGGGCTATAATTCACCCCTCCACTTT.

The chain couples TRBV11-2 to TRBJ2-7; 10 nucleotides align to TRBD2. The CDR3 contains 14 residues. Germline trimming cut 6 bases from V and 5 bases from J; bases unmatched to any gene: 7. The V gene's germline CDR1 is SGHAT and CDR2 FQNNGV. The CDR3 DNA follows: TGTGCCAGCAGGGTAGCGGGAGGAACCCACGAGCAGTACTTC. Amino acid sequence: CASRVAGGTHEQYF.

J is TRBJ2-7 and V is TRBV30, with 9 bases that match TRBD1. V shed 4 bases and J 7 bases; nucleotides not matched to a gene: 5. This CDR3 spans 12 amino acids. Germline CDR1 reads GTSNPN; CDR2 reads SVGIG (reference sequence). Here the CDR3 DNA reads TGTGCCTGGAACAGGGGGCAGGGAGAGCAGTACTTC. Encoded protein: CAWNRGQGEQYF.

The chain couples TRBV27 to TRBJ1-2, with D tentatively TRBD1 (5 bases). The germline V gene encodes CDR1 MNHEY and CDR2 SMNVEV (reference sequence). Trimming took 3 bases from V and 5 from J, leaving 25 bases between them. This CDR3 contains 18 residues. The CDR3 here is CASSLSNPLGTSGYGYTF. The CDR3 DNA reads as TGTGCCAGCAGTTTGTCGAACCCGCTGGGTACATCAGGGTATGGCTACACCTTC.

The rearrangement links TRBV6-5 to TRBJ2-7, with a weak D call TRBD2 (5 bases). The germline CDR1 and CDR2 sequences are MNHEY and SVGAGI. Trimming stripped 6 bases from V and 0 bases from J, with 12 bases between. This CDR3 spans 14 amino acids. DNA for the CDR3: TGTGCCAGCAGCTGGACTCTTAGCTCCTACGAGCAGTACTTC. Encoded protein: CASSWTLSSYEQYF.

The V and J genes are TRBV5-5 and TRBJ2-1; 12 bases are shared with TRBD2. V lost 0 bases, J lost 8 bases, and 3 bases stayed unmatched. The CDR3 contains 15 residues. Looked up from germline, CDR1 is SGHKS and CDR2 is YYEKEE (reference sequence). The CDR3, as DNA: TGTGCCAGCAGCTTGGGACTAGCGGGAGTCTATGAGCAGTTCTTC. Its protein is CASSLGLAGVYEQFF.

The chain carries TRBV19 and TRBJ1-1; D gene uncertain. Germline CDR1 and CDR2: LNHDA and SQIVND (reference sequence). V shed 6 bases and J shed 1 base, with 6 bases lying between them. The CDR3 runs 12 residues. CDR3 nucleotide sequence: TGTGCCAGTAGAACAGCGAACACTGAAGCTTTCTTT. Translated: CASRTANTEAFF.

A few counts support this clone. V usage is TRBV7-6 and J usage is TRBJ2-7, with D perhaps matching TRBD2 (5 bases). Germline lookup yields CDR1 SGHVS and CDR2 FNYEAQ. The CDR3 consists of 15 residues. V was cut by 0 bases and J by 0 bases, with 9 bases left in between. The CDR3, as DNA: TGTGCCAGCAGCTTAGCTCCGGGAAGCTCCTACGAGCAGTACTTC. Protein sequence: CASSLAPGSSYEQYF. The complete variable domain, with remaining parts taken from reference TRBV7-6 and TRBJ2-7, reads GAGVSQSPRYKVTKRGQDVALRCDPISGHVSLYWYRQALGQGPEFLTYFNYEAQQDKSGLPNDRFSAERPEGSISTLTIQRTEQRDSAMYRCASSLAPGSSYEQYFGPGTRLTVT.

The V gene is TRBV11-3, the J gene TRBJ1-1; no firm D call. Trimming took off 0 bases at V and 5 bases at J, with 13 bases between the two ends. The CDR3 contains 15 residues. The germline CDR1 and CDR2 sequences are SGHNT and YENEEA. CDR3 sequence reads: CASSLDGRMRTEAFF. The DNA for the CDR3 is TGTGCCAGCAGCTTAGACGGCAGGATGAGGACTGAAGCTTTCTTT.

The V call is TRBV25-1, the J call TRBJ2-1; D is ambiguous. Germline CDR1 MGHDK, CDR2 SYGVNS. The CDR3 has 12 amino acids. V was trimmed by 3 bases and J by 7 bases, leaving 7 bases between them. CDR3 region: CASSDWANEQFF. CDR3 nucleotides: TGTGCCAGCAGTGATTGGGCGAATGAGCAGTTCTTC.

This rearrangement joins TRBV5-1 to TRBJ1-4; D is unresolved. The germline CDR1 and CDR2 sequences are SGHRS and YFSETQ. CDR3 length equals 14 residues. V was shortened by 5 bases and J by 0 bases, with 8 bases between the two germline ends. The CDR3: CASRNLATNEKLFF. The CDR3 nucleotides are TGCGCCAGCAGGAATCTTGCAACTAATGAAAAACTGTTTTTT.

The sample holds a few counts of this clone. CDR3 amino acids: CASSPTMRGSYEQYF. Written as DNA, the CDR3 is TGTGCCAGCAGCCCTACCATGAGGGGCTCCTACGAGCAGTACTTC. The J gene is TRBJ2-7, the V gene TRBV6-2 or TRBV6-3; D possibly matches TRBD1 or TRBD2 (5 bases each). V was shortened by 6 bases and J by 0 bases, with 15 bases between the two germline ends. Per germline, CDR1 MNHEY and CDR2 SVGEGT. The CDR3 sequence is 15 residues long.

The chain joins TRBV6-5 to TRBJ2-2; D is uncertain. Between the trimmed V and J ends, which lost 1 base and 0 bases, there was a span of 3 bases. This CDR3 spans 14 amino acids. Germline V CDR1 and CDR2: MNHEY, SVGAGI. The CDR3 nucleotides read TGTGCCAGCAGTTACTTGGCGAACACCGGGGAGCTGTTTTTT. It encodes CASSYLANTGELFF.

The V and J genes are TRBV21-1 and TRBJ1-1. TRBV21-1 represents a pseudogene. The CDR3 is 13 residues long. CDR3 coding DNA: TGTGCCAGCAGTAATCCCCGGGACACTGAAGCTTTCTTT. This encodes CASSNPRDTEAFF.

The chain joins TRBV18 to TRBJ1-6, with D perhaps TRBD1 (5 bases). V shed 2 bases and J shed 4 bases, with 12 bases lying between them. This CDR3 is built from 16 residues. Per the germline V gene, CDR1 is KGHSH and CDR2 is LQKENI. This CDR3 reads CASSPGGPSYNSPLHF. The CDR3 coding sequence is TGTGCCAGCTCACCAGGGGGTCCCTCTTATAATTCACCCCTCCACTTT. Drawing the rest from reference TRBV18 and TRBJ1-6, the complete variable domain is NAGVMQNPRHLVRRRGQEARLRCSPMKGHSHVYWYRQLPEEGLKFMVYLQKENIIDESGMPKERFSAEFPKEGPSILRIQQVVRGDSAAYFCASSPGGPSYNSPLHFGNGTRLTVT.

This rearrangement joins TRBV7-9 to TRBJ1-3; no clear D. The germline V and J ends were trimmed by 7 bases and 4 bases, with 14 bases remaining between them. Per germline, CDR1 SEHNR and CDR2 FQNEAQ (reference sequence). CDR3 length: 14 amino acids. CDR3 in DNA: TGTGCCAGCACCGACCTGACAAGGGGAAACACCATATATTTT. It yields the protein CASTDLTRGNTIYF.

V usage is TRBV19 and J usage is TRBJ2-7; perhaps D is TRBD1 or TRBD2 (6 bases each). V lost 3 bases to trimming and J lost 6 bases, with 18 bases between them. The V gene's germline CDR1 is LNHDA and CDR2 SQIVND (reference sequence). The CDR3 length is 15 residues. In nucleotides, the CDR3 is TGTGCCAGTAGTATTGGGGGGACACACTCGTTCGAGCAGTACTTC. Amino acid sequence: CASSIGGTHSFEQYF.

This rearrangement joins TRBV5-6 to TRBJ2-7; TRBD2 matches 9 bases. J lost 4 bases, V lost 0 bases, and 5 bases had no gene match. There are 15 residues in the CDR3. Germline CDR1 and CDR2: SGHDT and YYEEEE. CDR3 sequence: CASSLALAGWYEQYF. DNA for the CDR3: TGTGCCAGCAGCTTGGCGCTAGCGGGATGGTACGAGCAGTACTTC.

This clone appeared a single time. The V and J genes are TRBV5-6 and TRBJ1-1; D is unclear. V lost 0 bases and J lost 4, with 10 bases in between. Germline V CDR1 and CDR2: SGHDT, YYEEEE. The CDR3 is made up of 14 amino acids. DNA of the CDR3: TGTGCCAGCAGCTTGGCGGGAACGGTCACTGAAGCTTTCTTT. It specifies CASSLAGTVTEAFF.

The chain employs TRBV2 and TRBJ1-5; D gene ambiguous. Trimming left V 2 bases short and J 0 bases short, with 8 bases between. Germline-derived CDR1 and CDR2 are SNHLY and FYNNEI. The CDR3 extends over 15 amino acids. CDR3 residues: CASSESLHSNQPQHF. CDR3 coding DNA: TGTGCCAGCAGTGAAAGTTTACATAGCAATCAGCCCCAGCATTTT. Looking up the rest from reference TRBV2 and TRBJ1-5 gives the full variable domain: EPEVTQTPSHQVTQMGQEVILRCVPISNHLYFYWYRQILGQKVEFLVSFYNNEISEKSEIFDDQFSVERPDGSNFTLKIRSTKLEDSAMYFCASSESLHSNQPQHFGDGTRLSIL.

The chain has TRBV27 and TRBJ1-5, with 8 bases that match TRBD1. Germline V gene data show CDR1 as MNHEY and CDR2 as SMNVEV (reference sequence). V gave up 3 bases and J gave up 2 bases; unmatched junction bases: 6. The CDR3 has 16 amino acids. CDR3 bases: TGTGCCAGCAGTTTCTATTCGGGACAGGGCAATCAGCCCCAGCATTTT. It specifies CASSFYSGQGNQPQHF.

This chain joins TRBV19 and TRBJ1-2, with 7 positions matching TRBD1. V lost 8 bases and J lost 5; bases outside the gene matches: 5. Germline loops: CDR1 LNHDA, CDR2 SQIVND (reference sequence). This CDR3 contains 12 residues. The CDR3 DNA is TGTGCCAGTCGCTGGACAGGTTATGGCTACACCTTC. Encoded protein: CASRWTGYGYTF.